These 13 T cell receptor beta chains were sequenced from one sample in a study of blood T cell repertoires in COVID-19. Some clones are missing from TCRdb's copy, which holds only in-frame ones; the method was immunoSEQ multiplex PCR. The sample carries roughly 200,000 clones, about 86% recorded once. What was sequenced was PBMCs or T cells enriched from blood (not recorded which). These receptors were taken from a woman aged 40 to 49 with acute COVID-19.

The chain employs TRBV7-2 and TRBJ2-3, with D possibly TRBD2 on 7 matching bases. The germline V gene has CDR1 SGHTA and CDR2 FQGNSA. The CDR3 is 13 residues long. Trimming removed 8 bases at V and 2 bases at J, with 11 bases between. CDR3 sequence reads: CASERGHTDTQYF. The CDR3 DNA reads TGTGCCAGCGAGCGGGGACACACAGATACGCAGTATTTT.

This chain connects TRBV27 to TRBJ1-4, with 8 nucleotides matching TRBD1. With V trimmed by 10 bases and J by 6 bases, 13 bases remained unmatched. Germline lookup yields CDR1 MNHEY and CDR2 SMNVEV (reference sequence). This CDR3 region has 15 residues. CDR3 region: CATMRAGGIDEKLFF. The CDR3 nucleotides are TGTGCCACAATGAGGGCAGGGGGCATAGATGAAAAACTGTTTTTT.

This chain links TRBV4-3 with TRBJ2-1, with D tentatively TRBD2 (6 bases). CDR1 LGHNA and CDR2 YSLEER come from the germline V gene. This CDR3 spans 16 amino acids. Trimming removed 0 bases from V and 6 bases from J, with 15 bases in between. The CDR3 spells CASSQDSGSPFNEQFF. CDR3 nucleotide sequence: TGCGCCAGCAGCCAAGATAGCGGCTCCCCGTTCAATGAGCAGTTCTTC.

This sequence joins TRBV28 and TRBJ2-7; D gene ambiguous. This CDR3 is 11 amino acids long. Germline V lookup: CDR1 MDHEN, CDR2 SYDVKM. V was shortened by 7 bases and J by 3 bases, with 7 bases between the two germline ends. The CDR3 here is CASTLIYEQYF. DNA of the CDR3: TGTGCCAGCACTCTTATCTACGAGCAGTACTTC.

The sample holds a few counts of this clone. This chain connects TRBV4-2 to TRBJ2-1; 7 bases agree with TRBD2. The junction had 4 bases not matched to a gene; V was cut back by 3 bases and J by 5 bases. Germline values: CDR1 LGHNA, CDR2 YNFKEQ. The CDR3 consists of 14 residues. The CDR3 loop is CASSQGGGHNEQFF. DNA for the CDR3: TGTGCCAGCAGCCAGGGCGGGGGACACAATGAGCAGTTCTTC.

The gene calls are TRBV30 and TRBJ2-7; D gene unclear. The CDR3 covers 11 residues. The germline V and J ends were trimmed by 1 base and 7 bases, with 8 bases remaining between them. Germline loops: CDR1 GTSNPN, CDR2 SVGIG (reference sequence). CDR3 bases: TGTGCCTGGAGTGGCCGTGCGGAGCAGTACTTC. Translating gives CAWSGRAEQYF.

This chain joins TRBV27 and TRBJ2-3; the D is unclear. Trimming shortened V by 7 bases and J by 1 base, and 3 bases separated the two germline ends. Germline V CDR1 and CDR2: MNHEY, SMNVEV (reference sequence). The CDR3 is 11 residues long. The CDR3 DNA sequence: TGTGCCAGCATAGGCACAGATACGCAGTATTTT. Its translation: CASIGTDTQYF.

The rearrangement uses TRBV18 and TRBJ1-5, with D uncertain. The V gene lost 2 bases and the J gene lost 3 bases, with 5 bases spanning the gap. CDR3 length: 13 residues. Germline V lookup: CDR1 KGHSH, CDR2 LQKENI. CDR3 bases: TGTGCCAGCTCACCAGCGCCCAATCAGCCCCAGCATTTT. It is translated as CASSPAPNQPQHF.

The V and J genes are TRBV28 and TRBJ2-1; 10 bases are shared with TRBD1. This CDR3 region has 14 residues. Germline values: CDR1 MDHEN, CDR2 SYDVKM. The J segment lost 9 bases and the V segment lost 6 bases, leaving 8 bases of the junction unmatched. CDR3 region: CASRRDRGRGEQFF. The CDR3 region has the DNA TGTGCCAGCAGGAGGGACAGGGGACGCGGTGAGCAGTTCTTC.

V and J are TRBV25-1 and TRBJ1-6; TRBD1 aligns across 10 bases. V dropped 2 bases and J dropped 9; count of bases not matched to a gene: 4. This CDR3 comprises 15 residues. Germline V gene sequence: CDR1 MGHDK, CDR2 SYGVNS. In DNA, the CDR3 is TGTGCCAGCAGTGAACAGACAGGGGGCAGTTCACCCCTCCACTTT. Amino acids: CASSEQTGGSSPLHF.

This clone occurred once. The V gene is TRBV3-1 (or the pseudogene TRBV3-2), the J gene TRBJ1-3; D call uncertain. This CDR3 has 13 residues. Germline V gene lookup returns CDR1 LGHDT and CDR2 YNNKEL (reference sequence). The V and J ends lost 4 bases and 4 bases respectively, with 8 bases between them. DNA for the CDR3: TGTGCCAGCAGCCTAAGCGCGGGAAACACCATATATTTT. Encoded protein: CASSLSAGNTIYF.

J is TRBJ1-3 and V is TRBV28, with 12 bases lining up with TRBD1. In germline, CDR1 is MDHEN, CDR2 SYDVKM. Trimming took 6 bases from V and 5 from J; bases not matched to a gene: 5. The CDR3 has 15 residues. The CDR3 is CASRDRDRGRNTIYF. In nucleotides, the CDR3 is TGTGCCAGCAGGGACCGGGACAGGGGGCGAAACACCATATATTTT.

This chain connects TRBV19 to TRBJ1-2, with 7 bases that match TRBD1. Trimming removed 9 bases from V and 3 bases from J; junction bases left unmatched: 16. The length of the CDR3 is 16 residues. Germline V lookup: CDR1 LNHDA, CDR2 SQIVND (reference sequence). Here the CDR3 DNA reads TGTGCCAGCCGACCGAATAACAGGGGAGAGCACTATGGCTACACCTTC. This codes for CASRPNNRGEHYGYTF.